The clone carrying this T cell receptor beta chain was counted at least ten times. Time point indicated: newly diagnosed GD, antithyroid drugs for less than 3 months. Researchers made the TCR library from RNA that was extracted from PBMCs. Peripheral blood, about 9 milliliters of it, was drawn into EDTA tubes. These data belong to a study of regulatory T cells in long-lasting Graves disease. The TCR beta library used iRepertoire HTBI primers with Arm-PCR amplification of CDR3. TCRdb redid the calling of the multiplex PCR reads with MiXCR, one entry per CDR3 protein. The sample holds more than 350,000 distinct CDR3 sequences, 15% seen once. CDR3 length equals 15 residues. CDR1 is KGHSH and CDR2 is LQKENI in the germline V gene. Trimming cost V 3 bases and J 1 base; bases outside gene matches: 1. These sequences were also reported in another study, on T cells in Graves' hyperthyroidism and ophthalmopathy.

The chain recombines TRBV18 with TRBJ2-4; 9 nucleotides align to TRBD1. The sample consisted of peripheral blood mononuclear cells (PBMCs), taken at new diagnosis, from a patient treated with antithyroid drugs. The receptor comes from a woman in her 30s with Graves disease. The DNA of the CDR3 is TGTGCCAGCTCACCCGGGACAGGGGCCAAAAACATTCAGTACTTC. Translation gives CASSPGTGAKNIQYF.